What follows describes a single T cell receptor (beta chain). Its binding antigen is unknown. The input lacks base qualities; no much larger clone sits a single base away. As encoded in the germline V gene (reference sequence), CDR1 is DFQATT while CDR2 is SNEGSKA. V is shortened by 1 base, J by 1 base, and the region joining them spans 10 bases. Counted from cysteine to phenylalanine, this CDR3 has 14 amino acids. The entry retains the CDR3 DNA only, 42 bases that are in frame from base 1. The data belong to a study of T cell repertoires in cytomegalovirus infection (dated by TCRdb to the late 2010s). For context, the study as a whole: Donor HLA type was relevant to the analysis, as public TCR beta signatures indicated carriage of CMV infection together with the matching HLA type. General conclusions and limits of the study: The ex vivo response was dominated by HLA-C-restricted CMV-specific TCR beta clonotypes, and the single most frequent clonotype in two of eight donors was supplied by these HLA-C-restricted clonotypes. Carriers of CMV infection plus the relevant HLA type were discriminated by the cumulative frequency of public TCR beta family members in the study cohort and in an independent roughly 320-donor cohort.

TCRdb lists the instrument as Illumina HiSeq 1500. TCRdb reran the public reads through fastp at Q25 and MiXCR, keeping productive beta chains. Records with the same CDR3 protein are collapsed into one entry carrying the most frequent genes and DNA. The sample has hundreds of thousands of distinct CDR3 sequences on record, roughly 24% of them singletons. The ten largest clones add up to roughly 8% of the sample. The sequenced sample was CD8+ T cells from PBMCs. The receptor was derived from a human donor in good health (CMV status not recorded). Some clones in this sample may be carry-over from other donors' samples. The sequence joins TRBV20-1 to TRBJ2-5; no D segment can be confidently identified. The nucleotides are TGCAGTGCTAGAGCCTGGGCAGCCCAAGAGACCCAGTACTTC. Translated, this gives CSARAWAAQETQYF.